This T cell receptor beta chain was documented in a study of spatial heterogeneity in lung cancer. As for the study in general: TCR transcript abundance in tumor regions was strongly correlated with the T cell module score obtained from matched bulk RNA-seq.

The sample's time point: sample taken at primary tumor resection. No cells were sorted before sequencing. The whole RNA sequenced was extracted from tumor, nontumor lung or frozen PBMC. TCRdb independently ran MiXCR on the 5' RACE reads; one entry per CDR3 protein. The table has about 9,300 distinct CDR3 sequences, roughly 50% seen once; the top ten hold roughly 28%. The CDR3 has 15 residues. Per germline, CDR1 SGHTA and CDR2 FQGNSA. With V trimmed by 4 bases and J by 2 bases, 6 bases remained unmatched. This clonotype has more than one count but fewer than ten. The antigen is not known. General observations from the study: Mutation tallies in tumors tracked expanded intratumoral alpha and beta TCR counts. Tumor T cell coverage was estimated at 6% to 7% for alpha and 11% to 15% for beta chains. Expanded TCRs classified as ubiquitous or regional were counted, and these counts tracked ubiquitous and regional nonsynonymous mutations, respectively.

This rearrangement joins TRBV7-2 to TRBJ2-5; 8 nucleotides line up with TRBD2. Specimen: lung tumor tissue, collected at surgery. This receptor was obtained from a female donor with early-stage non-small cell lung cancer. The CDR3 sequence: CASSSIAGRQETQYF. The CDR3, as DNA: TGTGCCAGCAGCTCCATAGCGGGGAGACAAGAGACCCAGTACTTC. The whole variable domain, filled in from reference TRBV7-2 and TRBJ2-5, reads GAGVSQSPSNKVTEKGKDVELRCDPISGHTALYWYRQSLGQGLEFLIYFQGNSAPDKSGLPSDRFSAERTGGSVSTLTIQRTQQEDSAVYLCASSSIAGRQETQYFGPGTRLLVL.